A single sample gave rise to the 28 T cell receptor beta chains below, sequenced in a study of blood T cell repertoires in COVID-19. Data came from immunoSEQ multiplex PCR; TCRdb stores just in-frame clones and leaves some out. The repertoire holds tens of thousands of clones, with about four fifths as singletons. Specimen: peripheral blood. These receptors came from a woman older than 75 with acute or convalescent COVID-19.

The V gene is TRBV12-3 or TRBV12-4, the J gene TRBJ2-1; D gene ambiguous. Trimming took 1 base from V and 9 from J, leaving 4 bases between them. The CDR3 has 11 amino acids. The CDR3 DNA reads TGTGCCAGCAGTTTAGGCGCTGAGCAGTTCTTC. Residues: CASSLGAEQFF.

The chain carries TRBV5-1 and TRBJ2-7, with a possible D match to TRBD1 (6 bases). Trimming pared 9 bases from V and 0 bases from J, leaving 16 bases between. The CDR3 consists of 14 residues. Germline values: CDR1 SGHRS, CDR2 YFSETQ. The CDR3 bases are TGCGCCACGGCAAAAGGGGGAACCTCCTACGAGCAGTACTTC. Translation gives CATAKGGTSYEQYF.

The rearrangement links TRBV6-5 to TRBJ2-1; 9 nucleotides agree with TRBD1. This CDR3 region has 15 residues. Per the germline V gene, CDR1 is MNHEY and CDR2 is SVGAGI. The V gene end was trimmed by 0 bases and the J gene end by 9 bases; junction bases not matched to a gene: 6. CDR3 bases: TGTGCCAGCAGTTACTCCGGGACAGGGTCTTCTGAGCAGTTCTTC. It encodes CASSYSGTGSSEQFF.

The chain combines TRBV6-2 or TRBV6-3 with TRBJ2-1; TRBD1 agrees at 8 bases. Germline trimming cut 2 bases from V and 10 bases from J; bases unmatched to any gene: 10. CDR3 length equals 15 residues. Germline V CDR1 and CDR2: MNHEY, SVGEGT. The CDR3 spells CASSYKGQGSWEQFF. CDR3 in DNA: TGTGCCAGCAGTTACAAAGGACAGGGATCATGGGAGCAGTTCTTC.

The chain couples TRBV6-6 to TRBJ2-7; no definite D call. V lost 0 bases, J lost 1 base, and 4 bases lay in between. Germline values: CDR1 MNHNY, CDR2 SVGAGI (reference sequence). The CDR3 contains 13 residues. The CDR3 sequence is CASSYSRSYEQYF. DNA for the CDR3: TGTGCCAGCAGTTACTCTAGATCCTACGAGCAGTACTTC.

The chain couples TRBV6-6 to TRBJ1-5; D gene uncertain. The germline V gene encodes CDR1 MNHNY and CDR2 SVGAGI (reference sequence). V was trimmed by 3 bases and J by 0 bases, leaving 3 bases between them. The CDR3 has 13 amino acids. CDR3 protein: CASSYYSNQPQHF. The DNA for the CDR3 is TGTGCCAGCAGTTATTATAGCAATCAGCCCCAGCATTTT.

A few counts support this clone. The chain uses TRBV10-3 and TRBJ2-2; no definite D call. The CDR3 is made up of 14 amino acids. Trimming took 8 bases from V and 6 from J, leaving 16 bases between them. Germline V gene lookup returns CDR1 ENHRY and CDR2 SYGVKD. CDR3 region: CAISGFGMAGELFF. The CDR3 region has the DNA TGTGCCATCTCGGGTTTTGGTATGGCCGGGGAGCTGTTTTTT.

CDR3 bases: TGTGCCAGCAGCCGCCGGGGGTGGGACTATGGCTACACCTTC. This translates into CASSRRGWDYGYTF. The V call is TRBV7-2, the J call TRBJ1-2, with a tentative D call TRBD1 (5 bases). The CDR3 sequence is 14 residues long. Trimming left V 5 bases short and J 3 bases short, with 13 bases between. CDR1 is SGHTA, CDR2 FQGNSA, per germline.

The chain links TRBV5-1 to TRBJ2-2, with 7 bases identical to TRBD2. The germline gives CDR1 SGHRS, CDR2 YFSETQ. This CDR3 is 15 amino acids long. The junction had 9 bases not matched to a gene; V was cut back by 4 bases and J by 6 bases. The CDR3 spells CASSTGLGNAGELFF. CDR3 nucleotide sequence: TGCGCCAGCAGCACCGGACTAGGAAACGCCGGGGAGCTGTTTTTT. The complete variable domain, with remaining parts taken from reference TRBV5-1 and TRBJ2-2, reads KAGVTQTPRYLIKTRGQQVTLSCSPISGHRSVSWYQQTPGQGLQFLFEYFSETQRNKGNFPGRFSGRQFSNSRSEMNVSTLELGDSALYLCASSTGLGNAGELFFGEGSRLTVL.

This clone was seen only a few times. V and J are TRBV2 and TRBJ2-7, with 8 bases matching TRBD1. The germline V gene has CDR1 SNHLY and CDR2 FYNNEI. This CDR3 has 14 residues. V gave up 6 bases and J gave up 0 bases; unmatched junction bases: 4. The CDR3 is CASRWTGSSYEQYF. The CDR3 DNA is TGTGCCAGCAGATGGACAGGGTCCTCCTACGAGCAGTACTTC.

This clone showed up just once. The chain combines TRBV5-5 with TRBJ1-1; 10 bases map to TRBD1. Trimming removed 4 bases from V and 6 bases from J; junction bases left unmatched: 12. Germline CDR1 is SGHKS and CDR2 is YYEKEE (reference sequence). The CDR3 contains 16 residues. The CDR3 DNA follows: TGTGCCAGCAGCCCCCGGGACAGGGGTCTTAGGGCTGAAGCTTTCTTT. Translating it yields CASSPRDRGLRAEAFF.

The CDR3 loop is CASSPGRGSPLHF. CDR3 sequence (DNA): TGTGCCAGCAGCCCGGGCCGCGGGTCACCCCTCCACTTT. The chain links TRBV5-6 to TRBJ1-6; D is uncertain. This CDR3 spans 13 amino acids. Per the germline V gene, CDR1 is SGHDT and CDR2 is YYEEEE. V lost 4 bases and J lost 10, with 12 bases in between.

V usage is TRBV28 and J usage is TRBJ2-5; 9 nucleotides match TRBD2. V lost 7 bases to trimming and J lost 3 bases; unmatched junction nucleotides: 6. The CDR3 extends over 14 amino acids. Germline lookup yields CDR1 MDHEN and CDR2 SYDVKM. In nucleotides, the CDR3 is TGTGCCAGCACCCTAGCGGGGAATAAAGAGACCCAGTACTTC. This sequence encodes CASTLAGNKETQYF. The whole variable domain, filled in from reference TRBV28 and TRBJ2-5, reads DVKVTQSSRYLVKRTGEKVFLECVQDMDHENMFWYRQDPGLGLRLIYFSYDVKMKEKGDIPEGYSVSREKKERFSLILESASTNQTSMYLCASTLAGNKETQYFGPGTRLLVL.

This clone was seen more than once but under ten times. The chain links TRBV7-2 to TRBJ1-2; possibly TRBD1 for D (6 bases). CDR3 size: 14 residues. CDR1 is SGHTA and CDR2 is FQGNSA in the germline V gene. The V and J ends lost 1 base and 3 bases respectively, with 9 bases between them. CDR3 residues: CASSLVQGHYGYTF. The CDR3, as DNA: TGTGCCAGCAGCTTAGTACAGGGACACTATGGCTACACCTTC.

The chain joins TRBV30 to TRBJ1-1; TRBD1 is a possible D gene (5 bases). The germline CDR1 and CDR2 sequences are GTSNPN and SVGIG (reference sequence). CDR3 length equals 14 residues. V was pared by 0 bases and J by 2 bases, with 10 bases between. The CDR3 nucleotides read TGTGCCTGGAGTGTAGGGCAGGGAAACACTGAAGCTTTCTTT. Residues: CAWSVGQGNTEAFF.

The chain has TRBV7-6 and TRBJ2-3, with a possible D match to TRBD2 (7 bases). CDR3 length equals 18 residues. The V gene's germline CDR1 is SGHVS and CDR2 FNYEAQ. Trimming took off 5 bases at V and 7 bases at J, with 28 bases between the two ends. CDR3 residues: CASSPIGGGRRGTYTQYF. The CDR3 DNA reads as TGTGCCAGCAGCCCCATTGGGGGGGGCCGCCGGGGGACATATACGCAGTATTTT. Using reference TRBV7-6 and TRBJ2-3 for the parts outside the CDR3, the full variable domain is GAGVSQSPRYKVTKRGQDVALRCDPISGHVSLYWYRQALGQGPEFLTYFNYEAQQDKSGLPNDRFSAERPEGSISTLTIQRTEQRDSAMYRCASSPIGGGRRGTYTQYFGPGTRLTVL.

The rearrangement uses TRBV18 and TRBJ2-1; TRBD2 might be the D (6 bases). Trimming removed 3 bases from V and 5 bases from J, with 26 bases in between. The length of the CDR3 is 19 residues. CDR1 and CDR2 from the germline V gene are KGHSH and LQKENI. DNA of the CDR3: TGTGCCAGCTCACCCCGGGACTTTCCAAAACTCTGGGGGGACAATGAGCAGTTCTTC. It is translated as CASSPRDFPKLWGDNEQFF.

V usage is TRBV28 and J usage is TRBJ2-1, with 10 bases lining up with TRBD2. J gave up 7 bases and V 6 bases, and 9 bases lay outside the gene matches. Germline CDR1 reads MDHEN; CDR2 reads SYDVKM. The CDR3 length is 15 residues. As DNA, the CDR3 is TGTGCCAGCAGCCCCCTAGCGGGAGTTAGTAATGAGCAGTTCTTC. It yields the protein CASSPLAGVSNEQFF.

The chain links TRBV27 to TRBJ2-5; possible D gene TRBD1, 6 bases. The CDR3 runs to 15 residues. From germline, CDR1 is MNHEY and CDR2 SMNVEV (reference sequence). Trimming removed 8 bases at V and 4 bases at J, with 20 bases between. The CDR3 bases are TGTGCCAGCTCCCTAGGCCAGGGGTTTGGAGAGACCCAGTACTTC. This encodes CASSLGQGFGETQYF.

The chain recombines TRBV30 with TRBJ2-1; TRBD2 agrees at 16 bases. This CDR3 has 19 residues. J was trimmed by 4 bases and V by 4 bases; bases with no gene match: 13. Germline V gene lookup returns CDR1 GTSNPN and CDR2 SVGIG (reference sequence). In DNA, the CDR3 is TGTGCCTGGACCTCTCCGGCGGGACTAGCGGGAGGGCTATACAATGAGCAGTTCTTC. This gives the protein CAWTSPAGLAGGLYNEQFF.

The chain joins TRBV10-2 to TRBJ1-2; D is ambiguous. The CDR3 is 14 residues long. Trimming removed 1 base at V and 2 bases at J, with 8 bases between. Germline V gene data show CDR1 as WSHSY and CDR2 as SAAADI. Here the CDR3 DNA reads TGCGCCAGCAGTGAGTGGGCAGAGAACTATGGCTACACCTTC. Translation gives CASSEWAENYGYTF.

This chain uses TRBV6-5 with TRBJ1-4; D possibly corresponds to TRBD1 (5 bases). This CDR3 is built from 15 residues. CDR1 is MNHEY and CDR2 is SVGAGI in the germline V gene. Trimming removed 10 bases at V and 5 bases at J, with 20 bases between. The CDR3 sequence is CATKTGGILNEKLFF. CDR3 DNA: TGTGCCACCAAAACGGGGGGTATCCTGAATGAAAAACTGTTTTTT.

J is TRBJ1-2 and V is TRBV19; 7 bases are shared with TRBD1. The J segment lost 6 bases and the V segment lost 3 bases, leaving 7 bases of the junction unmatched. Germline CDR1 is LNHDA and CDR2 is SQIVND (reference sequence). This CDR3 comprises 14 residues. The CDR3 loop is CASSIVKGADGYTF. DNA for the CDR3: TGTGCCAGTAGTATTGTAAAGGGGGCTGATGGCTACACCTTC. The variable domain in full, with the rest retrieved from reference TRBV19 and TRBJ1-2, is DGGITQSPKYLFRKEGQNVTLSCEQNLNHDAMYWYRQDPGQGLRLIYYSQIVNDFQKGDIAEGYSVSREKKESFPLTVTSAQKNPTAFYLCASSIVKGADGYTFGSGTRLTVV.

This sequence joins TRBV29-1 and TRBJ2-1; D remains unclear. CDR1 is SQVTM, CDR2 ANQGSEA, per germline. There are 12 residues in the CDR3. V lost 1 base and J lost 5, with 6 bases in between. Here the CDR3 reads CSVEGLDNEQFF. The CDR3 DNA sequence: TGCAGCGTTGAAGGGCTAGACAATGAGCAGTTCTTC.

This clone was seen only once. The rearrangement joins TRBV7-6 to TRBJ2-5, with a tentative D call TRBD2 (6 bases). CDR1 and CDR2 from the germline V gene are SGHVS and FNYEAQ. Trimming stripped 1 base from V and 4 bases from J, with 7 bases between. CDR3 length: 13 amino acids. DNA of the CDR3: TGTGCCAGCAGCTTAGTGGGAGGAGAGACCCAGTACTTC. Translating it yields CASSLVGGETQYF. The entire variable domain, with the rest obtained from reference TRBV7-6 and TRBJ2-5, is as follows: GAGVSQSPRYKVTKRGQDVALRCDPISGHVSLYWYRQALGQGPEFLTYFNYEAQQDKSGLPNDRFSAERPEGSISTLTIQRTEQRDSAMYRCASSLVGGETQYFGPGTRLLVL.

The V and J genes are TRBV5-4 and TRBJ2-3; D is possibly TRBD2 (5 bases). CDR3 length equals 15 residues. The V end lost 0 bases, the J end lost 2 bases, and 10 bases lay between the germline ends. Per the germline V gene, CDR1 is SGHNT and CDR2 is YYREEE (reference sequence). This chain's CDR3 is CASSLDRTSTDTQYF. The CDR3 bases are TGTGCCAGCAGCTTGGATAGGACTTCCACAGATACGCAGTATTTT.

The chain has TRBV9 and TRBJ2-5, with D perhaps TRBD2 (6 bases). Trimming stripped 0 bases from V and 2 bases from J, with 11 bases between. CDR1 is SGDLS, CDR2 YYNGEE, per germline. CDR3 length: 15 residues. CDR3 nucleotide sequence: TGTGCCAGCAGCGTAGATTGGGCGGGACAAGAGACCCAGTACTTC. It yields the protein CASSVDWAGQETQYF.

CDR3 nucleotide sequence: TGTGCCAGCAGCTCTAGCCAGATCAATCAGCCCCAGCATTTT. Its translation is CASSSSQINQPQHF. The rearrangement uses TRBV11-3 and TRBJ1-5, with D hard to call. Germline V CDR1 and CDR2: SGHNT, YENEEA. V shed 4 bases and J shed 3 bases, with 10 bases lying between them. CDR3 length: 14 residues.